This T cell receptor (beta chain) originates from a study of cytomegalovirus exposure and HLA in healthy donors (dated by TCRdb to about 2017). Broadly, across the study: An earlier analysis of approximately 550 of the donors reported approximately 300 Gb of sequence data and approximately 110 million unique TCR beta sequences from 190 million or so T cells. The later analysis used no new phenotypic data to find candidate immune exposures, relying instead on TCR beta sequences and their occurrence across donors. HLA typing included class I and class II loci at four-digit resolution. Donor age, sex, ethnicity and CMV serostatus were compiled alongside the repertoire data. Roughly 300 gigabases of sequencing data and 80 million or so unique TCR sequences were included in an early release covering about 700 HLA-typed donors. Among 350 to 400 genotyped donors of the cohort, an average of approximately 250,000 unique TCR beta nucleotide sequences were sequenced per donor, roughly 18% of them non-productive. Because of strong linkage in the cohort, four to six DR-DQ haplotypes were treated as single units for association and clustering. Of the roughly 410 genotyped donors, less than 85% were placed in the genetic ancestry cluster associated with self-reported Caucasian donors. The study profiled the T cell repertoires of around 700 subjects by immunosequencing and related them to cytomegalovirus serostatus. The number of donors typed differed by locus, with roughly 629-640 for A, B, C, DRB1 and DQB1, roughly 520 for DQA1, some 570 for DPA1, and under 490 for DPB1. Every discovery cohort repertoire had been produced on one sequencing platform. Genome-wide SNP genotypes for about 55% of the 666 donors were used in a later genetic analysis, which treated that subset as a discovery cohort. The study combined high-throughput TCR immunosequencing, statistical association of individual TCRs with disease status, and machine learning to predict cytomegalovirus infection status. An earlier analysis of 587 of the donors applied high-throughput TCR beta sequencing to assess whether each TCR beta V gene segment acted as functional or pseudogenic. Along with the roughly 700-subject first cohort, a separate validation cohort of more than 90 different subjects was used. In a later analysis, previously published TCR beta repertoires from 500 to 750 donors were re-analyzed and high-resolution HLA genotyping was added so that TCR occurrence patterns could be studied. The study aimed to test whether signatures of past pathogen exposure could be identified by cataloging public T cell receptors. What the authors observed across the whole study: In a later analysis, most CMV-associated TCR beta chains were found to appear HLA-restricted, with HLA associations seemingly driven largely by CMV exposure. In a later analysis, TCR association rates were found to vary across HLA loci, with the most associated TCRs seen for DRB1 alleles and the fewest for HLA-C alleles. In vitro tests confirmed that a few of the cytomegalovirus-associated TCR beta chains recognize cytomegalovirus antigens. Several of the top co-occurrence clusters appeared to be linked to parvovirus B19, influenza, CMV and Epstein-Barr virus, according to a later analysis. The classifier was reported to diagnose cytomegalovirus status with high specificity and sensitivity in both the original and validation cohorts. Because HLA typing was unavailable for some donors at each locus, only the typed subset was used in association tests. Across donors, most TCR sequences were observed very rarely, whereas some public TCRs were present in many individuals. Correlated functional status among segregating V segments might reflect linkage disequilibrium, but an unknown experimental factor could not be ruled out. Roughly uniform sequencing depth across donors was assumed in presence/absence analyses, although this assumption may not hold. V-gene and J-gene trimming of TCR beta chains was associated with a missense DCLRE1C variant in a later genetic analysis, and the association was replicated in an independent cohort. A further reported finding was that TCR beta sequences accurately predicted the HLA-A and HLA-B alleles for most subjects in the first cohort. The only immune exposure information available for the cohort was CMV serostatus. In a later genetic analysis, fewer N-insertions in productive TCRs were reported among donors in an Asian-associated ancestry cluster than the roughly 710-donor mean. In this cohort, only TCR beta chains were sequenced, and detectable features were limited by the absence of alpha or paired-chain data. Assigning TCR associations to individual alleles was difficult when HLA alleles, especially DR and DQ, strongly co-occurred. The study listed approximately 160 TCR beta chains as associated with cytomegalovirus. Because the 87-base-pair reads could not distinguish some IMGT-functional V segments, including TRBV6-2 and TRBV6-3, those segments were excluded. The earlier analysis of about 600 of the donors excluded approximately 15 rarely observed V segments, including chromosome 9 orphons, because counts were too low. A group of highly shared sequence variants was considered likely to be a technical artifact of the sequencing pipeline. In an earlier analysis of approximately 590 of the donors, most TCR beta V segments were observed in productive rearrangements about 90% or about 30% of the time, broadly matching IMGT annotations. In a later analysis, HLA-associated TCR beta chains showed more clonal expansion and lower generation probabilities than non-associated chains that were equally common. A later analysis associated about 18,000 TCR beta sequences with specific HLA alleles at a false discovery rate of 0.05. The authors suggested that the approach could potentially be extended to other disease states and immunological phenotypes.

There are 15 amino acids in the CDR3, from cysteine to phenylalanine inclusive. Just CDR3 DNA is preserved here, 45 bases in frame from base 1. CDR1 and CDR2, per the germline V gene, are MNHNS and SASEGT. V drops 1 base and J drops 8 bases, leaving 12 bases in between. About this clone: The antigen this receptor binds is unknown. Base qualities are not at hand, and no much larger clone is one base apart.

The library was produced with the immunoSEQ multiplex PCR assay. For the multiplex PCR, a mixture combining 60 forward primers for TCR Vbeta segments and 13 reverse primers for TCR Jbeta segments was used. The CDR3 region of rearranged TCR beta genes was amplified from genomic DNA with a multiplex PCR assay. The Illumina HiSeq System was used to sequence the amplified TCR beta libraries as 87-base-pair reads. Per the authors' processing: A later analysis counted tens of millions of unique TCR beta chains across the 666 repertoires, and about 10 million of these chains were shared by at least two donors. Raw reads were error-corrected and collapsed into unique sequences with a nearest-neighbor algorithm that merged closely related sequences to remove PCR and sequencing errors. CDR3 sequences were aligned to IMGT reference sequences to assign V, D and J gene segments. For a sequence to be retained, a match of at least six nucleotides to both a V gene segment and a J gene segment was required. Rearrangements were called productive when the CDR3 lacked stop codons and stayed in frame with V and J; all others were non-productive. Following IMGT convention, CDR3 was defined as the stretch from the second conserved V-encoded cysteine to the conserved J-encoded phenylalanine. In an earlier analysis of 587 of the donors, sequences lacking an unambiguous match to a single V gene segment were excluded. An earlier analysis of 587 of the donors called V segments functional above 56.7% productive rearrangements and segregating when the between-donor standard deviation exceeded 5%. A statistical classification framework was built to diagnose cytomegalovirus status from the catalog of TCR beta chain sequences. A later analysis assigned V and J genes by comparing TCR nucleotide sequences with IMGT/GENE-DB human TR gene sequences. In a later analysis, CDR3 sequences and most-parsimonious VDJ recombination scenarios were assigned using the TCRdist pipeline. A later analysis defined each TCR beta chain by its CDR3 amino acid sequence plus V-gene family, and excluded reads lacking a unique V-gene family. A later analysis removed 450 to 600 highly shared, low-generation-probability nucleotide sequences to deal with suspected cross-contamination and a sequencing artifact. In a later analysis, a clonal expansion index for each public chain was calculated from normalized within-repertoire ranks of inferred template counts. A later analysis computed generation probabilities with a VDJ recombination model fitted to out-of-frame rearrangements, and checked the results against IGoR. In a later analysis, TCR-TCR, TCR-HLA and TCR-CMV co-occurrence was scored with hypergeometric tests, and a repertoire-size bias correction was applied to TCR pairs. In a later analysis, false discovery rates were estimated by permuting HLA or CMV assignments 20 times. In a later analysis, co-occurring TCRs were grouped using DBSCAN, and TCRdist sequence similarity was added for clustering within HLA-allele-positive subsets. Repertoires with fewer than 30,000 or more than 120,000 public chains, plus five repertoires with anomalous nucleotide sharing, were excluded from co-occurrence clustering. TCRdb mirrors the immuneACCESS table, restricted to in-frame sequences. Some clones are absent from its copies; in checked studies, under half trace to an unresolved V gene, and the reason for the others is unknown. The V and J calls and clone size are taken from that table; D and trimming were inferred from the DNA. The sample contains approximately 70,000 clones, 60% to 80% of them found a single time. The top ten hold 9.5% to 13% of the sample.

The cohort consisted of more than 650 healthy bone marrow donors. Cohort members were all nominally healthy when sampled, although unrecorded immune exposures were likely present. The donor was CMV seropositive and was included in the group of 250 to 300 seropositive cohort members. Every donor gave a peripheral blood sample, and the peripheral blood mononuclear cells from that sample were used for TCR beta sequencing. The Qiagen DNeasy Blood Extraction Kit was used to extract genomic DNA from the blood cell samples. The sample consisted of PBMCs. The chain joins TRBV6-1 to TRBJ1-6; TRBD1 is a weak D gene call, 5 bases matching. The receptor was isolated from a woman aged 40 to 50 in good health and CMV-seropositive. This receptor has the CDR3 CASSEVGGGYSPLHF. The nucleotide sequence reads TGTGCCAGCAGTGAAGTCGGCGGGGGGTATTCACCCCTCCACTTT.